These 22 T cell receptor beta chains were all obtained from the same sample, sequenced in a study of T cell changes during pregnancy in multiple sclerosis. Assay: immunoSEQ multiplex PCR; the TCRdb copy retains only in-frame clones and omits some. This sample carries about 92,000 clones, 80% to 95% of them seen once, and the ten largest clones take 2% to 3%. The material was peripheral blood, obtained in the first trimester of pregnancy. The receptors shown here come from a female donor with multiple sclerosis, enrolled in a pregnancy study.

The rearrangement uses TRBV9 and TRBJ1-4; 12 bases agree with TRBD1. J was trimmed by 8 bases and V by 0 bases; bases with no gene match: 5. Germline V gives CDR1 SGDLS, CDR2 YYNGEE. The CDR3 spans 16 residues. CDR3 DNA: TGTGCCAGCAGCGTAGAGGGACAGGGGGCGGGGGAAAAACTGTTTTTT. This gives the protein CASSVEGQGAGEKLFF. Full variable domain (rest looked up from reference TRBV9 and TRBJ1-4): DSGVTQTPKHLITATGQRVTLRCSPRSGDLSVYWYQQSLDQGLQFLIQYYNGEERAKGNILERFSAQQFPDLHSELNLSSLELGDSALYFCASSVEGQGAGEKLFFGSGTQLSVL.

The chain joins TRBV6-5 to TRBJ1-2; 7 nucleotides agree with TRBD1. The CDR3 consists of 11 residues. The V gene end was trimmed by 6 bases and the J gene end by 12 bases; junction bases not matched to a gene: 7. Germline lookup yields CDR1 MNHEY and CDR2 SVGAGI. Written as DNA, the CDR3 is TGTGCCAGCAGCTCGGGACAGCTGCACACCTTC. Translation: CASSSGQLHTF.

The rearrangement uses TRBV7-2 and TRBJ2-4, with TRBD1 identical over 12 bases. There are 16 residues in the CDR3. Germline lookup yields CDR1 SGHTA and CDR2 FQGNSA. The V segment lost 1 base and the J segment 8 bases; nucleotides outside the gene matches: 6. In DNA, the CDR3 is TGTGCCAGCAGCTTAGTGGGGACAGGGGGCGACGACATTCAGTACTTC. The encoded protein is CASSLVGTGGDDIQYF.

The J gene is TRBJ2-7, the V gene TRBV7-9, with 7 positions matching TRBD1. Germline values: CDR1 SEHNR, CDR2 FQNEAQ (reference sequence). This CDR3 spans 14 amino acids. V was clipped by 3 bases and J by 2 bases; unmatched bases: 4. The CDR3 region has the DNA TGTGCCAGCAGCTTCCGGGACAGTCCCTACGAGCAGTACTTC. Its translation is CASSFRDSPYEQYF.

V usage is TRBV5-6 and J usage is TRBJ2-7; D ambiguous. This CDR3 has 15 amino acids. Germline CDR1 reads SGHDT; CDR2 reads YYEEEE. The V end was cut by 0 bases, the J end by 2 bases, with 12 bases between. CDR3 sequence: CASSLEANRAYEQYF. The CDR3 coding sequence is TGTGCCAGCAGCTTGGAAGCAAACCGGGCCTACGAGCAGTACTTC.

The rearrangement uses TRBV2 and TRBJ2-3, with a tentative D call TRBD1 (6 bases). This CDR3 comprises 15 residues. V lost 7 bases to trimming and J lost 2 bases, with 16 bases between them. Germline values: CDR1 SNHLY, CDR2 FYNNEI. CDR3 residues: CASNPTGNPTDTQYF. DNA of the CDR3: TGTGCCAGCAATCCCACAGGGAACCCCACAGATACGCAGTATTTT.

The chain combines TRBV7-6 with TRBJ2-3; D might be TRBD2 (5 bases). The V gene lost 1 base and the J gene lost 5 bases, with 13 bases spanning the gap. The CDR3 runs 15 residues. The germline gives CDR1 SGHVS, CDR2 FNYEAQ. CDR3 protein: CASSLGTSSIDTQYF. The DNA for the CDR3 is TGTGCCAGCAGCTTAGGGACTTCGTCTATAGATACGCAGTATTTT.

V and J are TRBV28 and TRBJ2-5, with 7 positions matching TRBD2. J was trimmed by 7 bases and V by 3 bases; bases with no gene match: 11. There are 15 residues in the CDR3. Germline loops: CDR1 MDHEN, CDR2 SYDVKM. Here the CDR3 DNA reads TGTGCCAGCAGTTTTGATCGCGGGGGAGTGGGGACCCAGTACTTC. It is translated as CASSFDRGGVGTQYF. Together with reference TRBV28 and TRBJ2-5, the CDR3 gives the full variable domain: DVKVTQSSRYLVKRTGEKVFLECVQDMDHENMFWYRQDPGLGLRLIYFSYDVKMKEKGDIPEGYSVSREKKERFSLILESASTNQTSMYLCASSFDRGGVGTQYFGPGTRLLVL.

The rearrangement links TRBV27 to TRBJ1-3; 7 bases align to TRBD1. Germline CDR1 is MNHEY and CDR2 is SMNVEV (reference sequence). After removal of 5 bases from V and 5 bases from J, the junction contained 6 bases not matched to a gene. The CDR3 length is 14 residues. The CDR3 spells CASSPPGQRNTIYF. The CDR3 nucleotides are TGTGCCAGCAGTCCCCCGGGACAGCGAAACACCATATATTTT.

The J gene is TRBJ1-2, the V gene TRBV7-9; 7 positions agree with TRBD1. Germline V gene lookup returns CDR1 SEHNR and CDR2 FQNEAQ (reference sequence). This CDR3 spans 16 amino acids. V was clipped by 1 base and J by 1 base; unmatched bases: 6. In DNA, the CDR3 is TGTGCCAGCAGCTTAGGGGGGGACAGTATTAACTATGGCTACACCTTC. It codes for CASSLGGDSINYGYTF. The full variable domain, with the rest looked up from reference TRBV7-9 and TRBJ1-2, is DTGVSQNPRHKITKRGQNVTFRCDPISEHNRLYWYRQTLGQGPEFLTYFQNEAQLEKSRLLSDRFSAERPKGSFSTLEIQRTEQGDSAMYLCASSLGGDSINYGYTFGSGTRLTVV.

This chain uses TRBV18 with TRBJ2-5; no reliable D call. The CDR3 spans 12 residues. Germline CDR1 KGHSH, CDR2 LQKENI. The V and J ends lost 3 bases and 5 bases respectively, with 7 bases between them. The CDR3 is CASSPSSETQYF. The CDR3 bases are TGTGCCAGCTCACCTAGTAGTGAGACCCAGTACTTC.

The count of this clone is one. The chain has TRBV5-1 and TRBJ2-5; D is perhaps TRBD1 (6 bases). The CDR3 is made up of 14 amino acids. V was pared by 4 bases and J by 1 base, with 11 bases between. CDR1 and CDR2 (germline): SGHRS, YFSETQ. CDR3 in amino acids: CASSLAGVQETQYF. The CDR3, as DNA: TGCGCCAGCAGCCTCGCAGGGGTCCAAGAGACCCAGTACTTC.

This clone was seen just once. This chain connects TRBV10-3 to TRBJ2-7, with D possibly matching TRBD2 (7 bases). The CDR3 has 15 amino acids. Germline V gene lookup returns CDR1 ENHRY and CDR2 SYGVKD. The V gene lost 6 bases and the J gene lost 4 bases, with 19 bases spanning the gap. The CDR3 spells CAISPGGADRYEQYF. In DNA form, the CDR3 reads TGTGCCATCAGCCCGGGGGGCGCCGACCGATACGAGCAGTACTTC.

The chain links TRBV11-2 to TRBJ1-5; the D is unclear. Germline V gene sequence: CDR1 SGHAT, CDR2 FQNNGV. This CDR3 contains 13 residues. V lost 0 bases to trimming and J lost 5 bases, with 5 bases between them. The CDR3 DNA follows: TGTGCCAGCAGCTTAGAGGCAGATCAGCCCCAGCATTTT. This codes for CASSLEADQPQHF.

The gene calls are TRBV21-1 and TRBJ2-1; the D call in the table, TRBD2, was not verified against the DNA. TRBV21-1 is flagged as a pseudogene. The CDR3 loop spans 15 amino acids. CDR3: CASSKLRTSLNEQFF. DNA for the CDR3: TGTGCCAGCAGCAAGCTTCGGACTAGCCTCAATGAGCAGTTCTTC.

The chain employs TRBV7-9 and TRBJ2-7; possible D gene TRBD2, 6 bases. The CDR3 covers 15 residues. The V and J ends lost 6 bases and 5 bases respectively, with 20 bases between them. Germline V lookup: CDR1 SEHNR, CDR2 FQNEAQ (reference sequence). The CDR3 region is CASSSTGTLGDEQYF. The CDR3 coding sequence is TGTGCCAGCAGTTCTACCGGGACTCTAGGGGACGAGCAGTACTTC. Drawing the rest from reference TRBV7-9 and TRBJ2-7, the complete variable domain is DTGVSQNPRHKITKRGQNVTFRCDPISEHNRLYWYRQTLGQGPEFLTYFQNEAQLEKSRLLSDRFSAERPKGSFSTLEIQRTEQGDSAMYLCASSSTGTLGDEQYFGPGTRLTVT.

This chain connects TRBV7-2 to TRBJ2-3, with TRBD2 as a possible D gene (6 bases). The CDR3 sequence is 16 residues long. Per the germline V gene, CDR1 is SGHTA and CDR2 is FQGNSA. V was cut by 0 bases and J by 2 bases, with 12 bases left in between. This chain's CDR3 is CASSLAGGAFTDTQYF. DNA of the CDR3: TGTGCCAGCAGCTTAGCTGGCGGGGCTTTCACAGATACGCAGTATTTT.

The genes are TRBV29-1 and TRBJ2-2, with 8 nucleotides matching TRBD1. V lost 0 bases and J lost 6; bases outside the gene matches: 6. The CDR3 runs to 15 residues. CDR1 and CDR2 from the germline V gene are SQVTM and ANQGSEA. Written as DNA, the CDR3 is TGCAGCGTTGAAGAAAGGACAGGGAAACCCGGGGAGCTGTTTTTT. Translated, it gives CSVEERTGKPGELFF.

This clone has just one count. The CDR3 protein is CASSAPGFGYTF. The CDR3, as DNA: TGTGCCAGCAGCGCTCCAGGGTTTGGCTACACCTTC. V and J are TRBV5-4 and TRBJ1-2; D is possibly TRBD1 (5 bases). CDR1 is SGHNT and CDR2 is YYREEE in the germline V gene (reference sequence). The CDR3 spans 12 residues. V was pared by 4 bases and J by 7 bases, with 11 bases between.

This clone has at least ten counts. The J gene is TRBJ1-1, the V gene TRBV7-3; D is perhaps TRBD1 (6 bases). The CDR3 totals 13 residues. Germline V CDR1 and CDR2: SGHTA, FQGTGA. Trimming pared 1 base from V and 7 bases from J, leaving 10 bases between. The CDR3 is CASSLRPGHEAFF. CDR3 nucleotide sequence: TGTGCCAGCAGCTTAAGGCCGGGACATGAAGCTTTCTTT.

The gene calls are TRBV10-3 and TRBJ1-5; D perhaps matches TRBD1 (5 bases). Trimming shortened V by 5 bases and J by 4 bases, and 12 bases separated the two germline ends. Germline V gives CDR1 ENHRY, CDR2 SYGVKD. This CDR3 region has 14 residues. CDR3 coding DNA: TGTGCCATCAGTAGAGGGGACTTTAATCAGCCCCAGCATTTT. Translated: CAISRGDFNQPQHF.

This chain uses TRBV27 with TRBJ2-7, with 7 bases that match TRBD2. Trimming at V came to 1 base and at J to 7 bases, leaving 19 bases not matched to a gene. The CDR3 consists of 18 residues. The germline gives CDR1 MNHEY, CDR2 SMNVEV (reference sequence). The chain's CDR3 is CASSLFPRDYGTTGEQYF. The CDR3 coding sequence is TGTGCCAGCAGTTTATTTCCCCGGGACTACGGTACTACGGGGGAGCAGTACTTC.